What follows is one TCR beta chain and its context. The CDR3 loop spans 15 amino acids. Germline V gene lookup returns CDR1 LGHDT and CDR2 YNNKEL (reference sequence). Between the trimmed V and J ends, which lost 1 base and 9 bases, there was a span of 13 bases. This entry is derived from a study of blood T cell repertoires in COVID-19. Repertoires were generated with immunoSEQ multiplex PCR, while TCRdb's copy carries only in-frame clones and drops some. The sample lists 100,000 to 150,000 clones, around 81% seen once, with 15% to 20% in the top ten. The sequencing sample was made of peripheral blood. This receptor was taken from a man aged 30-40 years with COVID-19, enrolled during active disease. The chain combines TRBV3-1 (or the pseudogene TRBV3-2) with TRBJ1-6; D is unresolved. The CDR3: CASSQGAVQGSPLHF. The CDR3 DNA reads as TGTGCCAGCAGCCAAGGGGCAGTTCAAGGTTCACCCCTCCACTTT.